These T cell receptor beta chains were read from a single sample in a study of shared clonotypes between healthy human individuals. Clones were read by immunoSEQ multiplex PCR, and TCRdb kept only the in-frame ones, dropping some. The data hold some 490,000 clones, with approximately 81% observed a single time. The sequenced sample was PBMCs. The receptors shown here come from a woman aged 40 to 49 in good health. Some clones in this sample may be carry-over from other donors' samples. Each CDR3 is given with its conserved first and last residue. The D gene is left open where the match is weak. Some rows have no size entry. The others give once, few or many, or a class for an expanded clone.

j_call	d_call	v_call	clone_size	cdr3_aa	cdr3_nt
TRBJ2-6	-	TRBV7-2	many	CASSFLGANVLTF	TGTGCCAGCAGCTTTCTGGGGGCCAACGTCCTGACTTTC
TRBJ2-7	TRBD1	TRBV7-2	-	CASSLAGTAYF	TGTGCCAGCAGCTTAGCCGGGACAGCATACTTC
TRBJ2-2	TRBD2	TRBV18	-	CASSRLTGGRTGELFF	TGTGCCAGCTCACGACTTACGGGAGGACGCACCGGGGAGCTGTTTTTT
TRBJ2-7	TRBD2	TRBV2	-	CASSGLAGYEQYF	TGTGCCAGCAGTGGACTAGCGGGCTACGAGCAGTACTTC
TRBJ1-2	-	TRBV27	-	CASSPGRSYGYTF	TGTGCCAGTTCTCCGGGACGGAGTTATGGCTACACCTTC
TRBJ2-5	-	TRBV9	-	CASSVEANQETQYF	TGTGCCAGCAGCGTAGAGGCGAACCAAGAGACCCAGTACTTC
TRBJ1-5	-	TRBV7-8	-	CASSLGQGNQPQHF	TGTGCCAGCAGCTTAGGGCAGGGGAATCAGCCCCAGCATTTT
TRBJ2-1	-	TRBV7-3	-	CASSLASSNYNEQFF	TGTGCCAGCAGCTTAGCGAGTTCTAACTACAATGAGCAGTTCTTC
TRBJ2-3	TRBD1	TRBV11-2	many	CASSLTSPKDRGTDTQYF	TGTGCCAGCAGCTTAACGTCTCCTAAGGACAGGGGAACAGATACGCAGTATTTT
TRBJ2-2	TRBD2	TRBV15	once	CATSRGLAGGPAGELFF	TGTGCCACCAGCAGAGGACTAGCGGGAGGGCCCGCCGGGGAGCTGTTTTTT
TRBJ2-7	-	TRBV11-2	-	CASSLAAVAYEQYF	TGTGCCAGCAGCCTCGCGGCGGTGGCCTACGAGCAGTACTTC
TRBJ2-1	-	TRBV6-6	-	CASRTSDSNEQFF	TGTGCCAGCAGGACATCGGACAGCAATGAGCAGTTCTTC
TRBJ2-5	TRBD2	TRBV29-1	-	CSVWEGTSGKGETQYF	TGCAGCGTTTGGGAGGGAACTAGCGGGAAGGGAGAGACCCAGTACTTC
TRBJ1-3	TRBD1	TRBV18	-	CASSPGQGGTGNTIYF	TGTGCCAGCTCACCGGGACAGGGAGGCACTGGAAACACCATATATTTT
TRBJ2-1	-	TRBV5-6	-	CASSSSSYNEQFF	TGTGCCAGCAGTTCGAGCTCCTACAATGAGCAGTTCTTC
TRBJ2-3	-	TRBV27	once	CASRSTDTQYF	TGTGCCAGCAGGAGCACAGATACGCAGTATTTT
TRBJ2-7	-	TRBV27	-	CASSSRGALDYEQYF	TGTGCCAGCAGTTCCCGGGGGGCGCTTGACTACGAGCAGTACTTC
TRBJ2-7	TRBD1	TRBV7-2	-	CASSSRDRGQDEQYF	TGTGCCAGCAGCTCCAGGGACAGGGGGCAGGACGAGCAGTACTTC
TRBJ2-7	TRBD1	TRBV6-1	-	CASAPGGHEQYF	TGTGCCAGCGCCCCAGGGGGCCACGAGCAGTACTTC
TRBJ1-1	-	TRBV6-6	many	CASSWVLGVGEAFF	TGTGCCAGCAGTTGGGTACTGGGGGTTGGGGAAGCTTTCTTT
TRBJ2-1	-	TRBV11-2	-	CASSFRRAEGHEQFF	TGTGCCAGCAGCTTCAGGAGGGCCGAGGGACATGAGCAGTTCTTC
TRBJ1-5	TRBD1	TRBV6-5	-	CASSSDRANQWPQHF	TGTGCCAGCAGTTCCGACAGGGCTAATCAGTGGCCCCAGCATTTT
TRBJ2-5	TRBD1	TRBV29-1	many	CSVGGLTGAQETQYF	TGCAGCGTTGGAGGGCTGACAGGGGCCCAAGAGACCCAGTACTTC
TRBJ1-1	-	TRBV30	-	CAWSVDQTTEAFF	TGTGCCTGGAGTGTAGACCAAACCACTGAAGCTTTCTTT
TRBJ1-1	-	TRBV6-5	-	CASSYSGRLNTEAFF	TGTGCCAGCAGTTACTCGGGCAGGCTAAACACTGAAGCTTTCTTT
TRBJ2-7	-	TRBV29-1	once	CSVGGGSRTGQYF	TGCAGCGTGGGAGGCGGGTCTCGTACCGGGCAGTACTTC
TRBJ1-6	-	TRBV7-2	-	CASSWGRSSYNSPLHF	TGTGCCAGCAGCTGGGGACGGAGCTCCTATAATTCACCCCTCCACTTT
TRBJ2-3	-	TRBV11-3	many	CASSKGILTDTQYF	TGTGCCAGCAGCAAGGGGATACTCACAGATACGCAGTATTTT
TRBJ2-3	-	TRBV2	-	CASSEFVEPTDTQYF	TGTGCCAGCAGTGAATTTGTGGAACCCACAGATACGCAGTATTTT
TRBJ2-7	-	TRBV2	once	CASRSSYEQYF	TGTGCCAGCAGGAGCTCCTACGAGCAGTACTTC
TRBJ2-1	-	TRBV11-3	-	CASTKPPYNEQFF	TGTGCCAGCACCAAACCCCCCTACAATGAGCAGTTCTTC
TRBJ1-1	TRBD1	TRBV28	-	CASRGGQFTEAFF	TGTGCCAGCAGGGGGGGACAGTTCACTGAAGCTTTCTTT
TRBJ1-1	-	TRBV7-2	-	CASSSYFEAFF	TGTGCCAGCAGCTCATACTTTGAAGCTTTCTTT
TRBJ2-5	-	TRBV7-3	-	CASSLYGKETQYF	TGTGCCAGCAGCCTTTACGGGAAAGAGACCCAGTACTTC
TRBJ2-1	-	TRBV28	-	CASIPPGQGSGNEQFF	TGTGCCAGTATCCCGCCCGGCCAGGGGAGTGGAAATGAGCAGTTCTTC
TRBJ2-2	-	TRBV10-2	-	CASRETGELFF	TGCGCCAGCAGAGAGACCGGGGAGCTGTTTTTT
TRBJ1-1	-	TRBV9	few	CASSVVGAPEAFF	TGTGCCAGCAGCGTAGTAGGGGCGCCTGAAGCTTTCTTT
TRBJ1-1	-	TRBV19	-	CASSRTASHTEAFF	TGTGCCAGTAGTCGGACAGCTAGCCACACTGAAGCTTTCTTT
TRBJ2-1	-	TRBV20-1	-	CSATAVEQFF	TGCAGTGCCACTGCTGTAGAGCAGTTCTTC
TRBJ2-7	TRBD1	TRBV6-5	-	CASSRPGQGANEQYF	TGTGCCAGCAGTCGGCCGGGACAGGGGGCCAACGAGCAGTACTTC
TRBJ1-2	-	TRBV5-1	-	CASSLKQTGYGYTF	TGCGCCAGCAGCTTGAAGCAGACAGGTTATGGCTACACCTTC
TRBJ1-1	-	TRBV7-3	-	CASSYGPSGAEAFF	TGTGCCAGCAGCTACGGTCCCTCAGGGGCTGAAGCTTTCTTT
TRBJ1-1	-	TRBV15	-	CATSRKTGDTEAFF	TGTGCCACCAGCAGAAAGACAGGTGACACTGAAGCTTTCTTT
TRBJ2-1	-	TRBV5-1	once	CASSLDEGGPGYNEQFF	TGCGCCAGCAGCTTGGATGAGGGGGGACCGGGATACAATGAGCAGTTCTTC
TRBJ2-7	TRBD1	TRBV5-1	-	CASSPHTGTGAYEQYF	TGCGCCAGCAGCCCACATACCGGGACAGGGGCCTACGAGCAGTACTTC
TRBJ1-5	-	TRBV2	-	CASDGTFSNQPQHF	TGTGCCAGCGACGGGACTTTTAGCAATCAGCCCCAGCATTTT
TRBJ2-1	-	TRBV7-3	-	CASSVGPSSYNEQFF	TGTGCCAGCAGCGTGGGCCCGAGCTCCTACAATGAGCAGTTCTTC
TRBJ2-5	TRBD2	TRBV10-3	-	CAISESGLAGRETQYF	TGTGCCATCAGTGAGTCGGGGCTAGCGGGAAGGGAGACCCAGTACTTC
TRBJ2-7	TRBD2	TRBV27	-	CASSLSGTSGGEQYF	TGTGCCAGCAGTTTATCCGGGACTAGCGGCGGGGAGCAGTACTTC
TRBJ1-3	-	TRBV10-3	-	CAISEGAVNSGNTIYF	TGTGCCATCAGTGAGGGGGCAGTCAACTCTGGAAACACCATATATTTT
TRBJ1-4	-	TRBV27	-	CASSKTGHATNEKLFF	TGTGCCAGCAGTAAGACAGGCCATGCAACTAATGAAAAACTGTTTTTT
TRBJ2-6	-	TRBV27	-	CASSLSGRSSGANVLTF	TGTGCCAGCAGTTTATCTGGACGTAGCTCTGGGGCCAACGTCCTGACTTTC
TRBJ1-1	-	TRBV6-6	once	CASSSRGRTEAFF	TGTGCCAGCAGTTCCAGGGGAAGGACTGAAGCTTTCTTT
TRBJ1-4	-	TRBV10-2	-	CASSVVLREKLFF	TGCGCCAGCAGTGTGGTGTTGCGGGAAAAACTGTTTTTT